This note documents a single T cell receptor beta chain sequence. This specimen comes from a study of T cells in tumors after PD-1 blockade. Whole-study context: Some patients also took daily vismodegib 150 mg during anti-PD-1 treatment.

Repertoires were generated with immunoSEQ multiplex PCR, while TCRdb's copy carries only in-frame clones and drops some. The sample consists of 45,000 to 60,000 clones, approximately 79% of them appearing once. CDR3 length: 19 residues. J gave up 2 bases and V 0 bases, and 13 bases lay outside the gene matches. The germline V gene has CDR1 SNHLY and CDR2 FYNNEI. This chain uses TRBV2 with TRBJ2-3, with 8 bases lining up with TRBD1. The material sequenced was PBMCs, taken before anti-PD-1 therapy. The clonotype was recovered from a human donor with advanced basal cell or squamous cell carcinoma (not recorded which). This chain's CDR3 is CASSEAQGAGTIITDTQYF. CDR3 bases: TGTGCCAGCAGTGAAGCGCAGGGGGCTGGTACTATAATCACAGATACGCAGTATTTT.